Below are 18 T cell receptor beta chains sequenced from a single sample in a study of Graves' ophthalmopathy and Graves' hyperthyroidism. The sequenced template was RNA, covering the TCR beta CDR3 region. Second-round multiplex PCR came after first-round RT-PCR with HTBI primers. One entry per CDR3 protein results from TCRdb running MiXCR on the multiplex PCR reads. This table holds about 700,000 distinct CDR3 sequences, roughly two fifths found once. Sequenced material: peripheral blood. Receptors originate from an adult man with Graves' ophthalmopathy.

This clonotype was counted a few times. The genes are TRBV20-1 and TRBJ2-7, with 10 bases aligning to TRBD1. V lost 1 base to trimming and J lost 6 bases; unmatched junction nucleotides: 6. CDR1 is DFQATT, CDR2 SNEGSKA, per germline (reference sequence). The CDR3 consists of 14 residues. This CDR3 reads CSARGGTGALEQYF. The CDR3 DNA sequence: TGCAGTGCTAGAGGCGGGACAGGGGCTCTCGAGCAGTACTTC.

This clonotype was detected many times. The chain is built from TRBV6-5 and TRBJ2-7; 8 bases line up with TRBD1. CDR1 MNHEY and CDR2 SVGAGI come from the germline V gene. V was pared by 4 bases and J by 5 bases, with 7 bases of the junction left unmatched. The CDR3 runs 14 residues. As DNA, the CDR3 is TGTGCCAGCAGTTCATCGACAGGGGAGAACGAGCAGTACTTC. This codes for CASSSSTGENEQYF.

With respect to this clonotype: An end of the junction differs from the germline gene, which may be a read error. The V gene is TRBV9, the J gene TRBJ2-2; D call uncertain. Germline V CDR1 and CDR2: SGDLS, YYNGEE. The CDR3 contains 12 residues. DNA for the CDR3: TGTACCAGCTCTTCGAACACCGGGGAGCTGTTTTTT. Protein sequence: CTSSSNTGELFF.

The V gene is TRBV19, the J gene TRBJ1-1, with no clear D. The germline V gene encodes CDR1 LNHDA and CDR2 SQIVND (reference sequence). The CDR3 has 13 amino acids. Trimming pared 11 bases from V and 0 bases from J, leaving 13 bases between. This chain's CDR3 is CAWTVRVNTEAFF. The CDR3 coding sequence is TGTGCCTGGACGGTAAGAGTGAACACTGAAGCTTTCTTT.

This chain joins TRBV7-2 and TRBJ2-5; D possibly corresponds to TRBD1 (6 bases). Germline assignment: CDR1 SGHTA and CDR2 FQGNSA. V was trimmed by 1 base and J by 1 base, leaving 13 bases between them. The CDR3 contains 16 residues. CDR3 in DNA: TGTGCCAGCAGCTTAGAACGTGGGGGCAGCCAAGAGACCCAGTACTTC. It codes for CASSLERGGSQETQYF.

This clonotype appeared many times. This chain joins TRBV9 and TRBJ2-7, with D perhaps matching TRBD2 (6 bases). Looked up from germline, CDR1 is SGDLS and CDR2 is YYNGEE. This CDR3 contains 13 residues. Trimming took 0 bases from V and 7 from J, leaving 11 bases between them. The CDR3 loop reads CASSVGGAGEQYF. The CDR3 region has the DNA TGTGCCAGCAGCGTAGGAGGTGCGGGGGAGCAGTACTTC. Filled out from reference TRBV9 and TRBJ2-7, the complete variable domain reads DSGVTQTPKHLITATGQRVTLRCSPRSGDLSVYWYQQSLDQGLQFLIQYYNGEERAKGNILERFSAQQFPDLHSELNLSSLELGDSALYFCASSVGGAGEQYFGPGTRLTVT.

This chain links TRBV2 with TRBJ2-7, with 7 bases that match TRBD1. CDR3 length: 16 amino acids. V shed 6 bases and J 4 bases; nucleotides not matched to a gene: 15. From germline, CDR1 is SNHLY and CDR2 FYNNEI. DNA for the CDR3: TGTGCCAGCAGAACACACAGGGGAACCGCAGAATACGAGCAGTACTTC. It encodes CASRTHRGTAEYEQYF.

This clonotype occurred many times. The chain links TRBV10-2 to TRBJ2-7, with TRBD2 matching over 7 bases. J lost 4 bases, V lost 0 bases, and 3 bases had no gene match. Per the germline V gene, CDR1 is WSHSY and CDR2 is SAAADI. The CDR3 is made up of 14 amino acids. In DNA, the CDR3 is TGCGCCAGCAGTGAGTCGGGACTAACATACGAGCAGTACTTC. This gives the protein CASSESGLTYEQYF.

This clonotype was observed many times. This sequence joins TRBV15 and TRBJ1-2; D might be TRBD1 (5 bases). V was cut by 0 bases and J by 4 bases, with 15 bases left in between. The CDR3 contains 16 residues. From germline, CDR1 is LNHNV and CDR2 YYDKDF (reference sequence). As DNA, the CDR3 is TGTGCCACCAGCAGAGATCGCAGGGATCGGGGCTATGGCTACACCTTC. It codes for CATSRDRRDRGYGYTF.

This clonotype was observed a single time. A much larger clone differs from this one at a single base, so this may be a read error. This rearrangement joins TRBV29-1 to TRBJ2-7; weak D call: TRBD1 (6 bases). CDR1 and CDR2 from the germline V gene are SQVTM and ANQGSEA. CDR3 length equals 13 residues. V was cut by 6 bases and J by 2 bases, with 14 bases left in between. CDR3 residues: CSVQGPDPYEQYF. As DNA, the CDR3 is TGCAGCGTCCAGGGGCCCGATCCCTACGAGCAGTACTTC.

This sequence joins TRBV7-9 and TRBJ2-5; D possibly corresponds to TRBD1 (5 bases). The ends were cut back, 3 bases at V and 4 bases at J, with 12 bases in the middle. The germline CDR1 and CDR2 sequences are SEHNR and FQNEAQ (reference sequence). The CDR3 is 14 amino acids. For the CDR3, the DNA is TGTGCCAGCAGCTTGTCTCAGGGTAGAGAGACCCAGTACTTC. Encoded protein: CASSLSQGRETQYF.

This clonotype turned up a few times. V is TRBV20-1 and J is TRBJ2-7; TRBD2 is a possible D gene (5 bases). Germline loops: CDR1 DFQATT, CDR2 SNEGSKA (reference sequence). V was clipped by 6 bases and J by 5 bases, with 17 bases between them. The CDR3 contains 13 residues. The CDR3 DNA sequence: TGCAGTGCCATCATTACGGGGTATGACGAGCAGTACTTC. Its translation: CSAIITGYDEQYF.

This clonotype was recorded once. The V and J genes are TRBV16 and TRBJ1-4, with 10 bases fitting TRBD1. Germline lookup yields CDR1 KGHSY and CDR2 FQNENV. Trimming at V came to 3 bases and at J to 5 bases, leaving 9 bases not matched to a gene. The CDR3 extends over 17 amino acids. CDR3 region: CASSHRDRGHSNEKLFF. The CDR3 DNA is TGTGCCAGCAGCCATCGGGACAGGGGCCACTCCAATGAAAAACTGTTTTTT.

Ten or more counts support this clonotype. The chain joins TRBV6-5 to TRBJ1-2, with a tentative D call TRBD1 (5 bases). CDR1 is MNHEY, CDR2 SVGAGI, per germline. This CDR3 comprises 13 residues. V lost 0 bases to trimming and J lost 7 bases, with 9 bases between them. DNA for the CDR3: TGTGCCAGCAGTTACTCCGGGACTGGTGGCTACACCTTC. Its translation is CASSYSGTGGYTF.

The chain employs TRBV10-3 and TRBJ1-6; D not resolved. The CDR3 has 15 amino acids. V gave up 8 bases and J gave up 5 bases, with 16 bases separating them. In germline, CDR1 is ENHRY, CDR2 SYGVKD. The DNA for the CDR3 is TGTGCCATCTCGAGTTCGGGAAAAGATAATTCACCCCTCCACTTT. Amino acids: CAISSSGKDNSPLHF.

CDR3 region: CATSAGDEKLFF. CDR3 bases: TGTGCCACCAGTGCTGGGGATGAAAAACTGTTTTTT. The chain couples TRBV24-1 to TRBJ1-4; D is ambiguous. From germline, CDR1 is KGHDR and CDR2 SFDVKD. The CDR3 is 12 amino acids. Trimming removed 5 bases from V and 6 bases from J, with 6 bases in between.

The table lists this clonotype with a few counts. This chain's CDR3 is CATVTGEQPQHF. CDR3 sequence (DNA): TGTGCCACCGTAACAGGGGAGCAGCCCCAGCATTTT. The chain recombines TRBV24-1 with TRBJ1-5, with 7 bases identical to TRBD1. From germline, CDR1 is KGHDR and CDR2 SFDVKD. The CDR3 totals 12 residues. The V and J ends lost 9 bases and 7 bases, in that order; junction bases with no gene match: 5.

This clonotype was found a few times. The chain has TRBV2 and TRBJ2-5; 7 bases align to TRBD1. The V gene's germline CDR1 is SNHLY and CDR2 FYNNEI. This CDR3 contains 14 residues. V shed 4 bases, J shed 5 bases, and the junction held 7 bases outside the gene matches. The CDR3 loop reads CASSGTGLGETQYF. The CDR3 DNA sequence: TGTGCCAGCAGTGGGACAGGACTGGGGGAGACCCAGTACTTC.